This TCR beta chain came from a study of cytotoxic CD8 clonotypes in ibrutinib-treated CLL (dated by TCRdb to the early 2020s). Looking at the study overall: The cohort was composed of ten to eleven relapsed/refractory and 15 treatment-naive patients; IGHV unmutated status was identified in 17 patients. Of the approximately 86 people in the trial, about 25 had longitudinal samples available. On average, each sample yielded 255,043 productive templates and tens of thousands of productive rearrangements. Cryopreserved peripheral blood mononuclear cells were obtained before treatment, at response, and at either sustained remission or disease progression. Responses were partial in approximately 24 patients and complete in 2; after median around 65 months follow-up, roughly 14 stayed in remission and roughly twelve progressed. Response samples were taken after a median of approximately 13 months on treatment, ranging from about 6 to 40 months. Every remission and progressive disease sample was obtained while ibrutinib was still being received by the patients.

General study outcomes and caveats: Lymph node repertoires were not examined, and the timing of sampling was not matched between patients in sustained remission and those whose disease progressed. At ibrutinib response clonality went up, during sustained remission it held steady, and at progression it dropped back toward baseline. Public clonotypes were found to be uncommon and were observed to contract or remain stable during treatment; the increase in clonality was shown to reflect expansion of private clonotypes at ibrutinib response. Baseline clonality was found to be higher than that of age-matched healthy donors and was strongly correlated with circulating CD8+ T-cell counts.

Of note for this clone: It has no known antigen specificity. The input lacks base qualities; no much larger clone sits a single base away.

The intended sense of this specimen's time point label: about eleven months on ibrutinib. For TCR beta library preparation, around 2 micrograms of genomic DNA were isolated from cryopreserved PBMCs. High-throughput TCR beta sequencing was performed on longitudinal blood samples from CLL patients receiving ibrutinib monotherapy. The patients took part in an open-label, single-center phase 2 trial of ibrutinib monotherapy. Each clonotype received, on average, 10x coverage in deep resolution sequencing performed on a MiSeq, where the target depth lay between 1 in 1 million and 1 in 200,000 T cells. The immunoSEQ hsTCRB Kit was used to generate the TCR beta libraries. Processing in the source paper ran as follows. The data were analyzed with ImmunoSEQ Analyzer and ImmunoSEQ Data Assistant, and V, D and J gene assignments followed IMGT definitions. Clonality, with values ranging from 0 to 1, was calculated as one minus the normalized Shannon entropy of productive rearrangement frequencies. Public clonotype analysis was restricted to overrepresented clonotypes comprising at least 0.05% of each patient's repertoire. Approximately 12 age-matched healthy donor repertoires from immuneACCESS were used as controls for clonality. TCRdb took over this immuneACCESS table, retaining in-frame rearrangements with V and J assigned. Such tables are incomplete; in checked studies, under half of the missing clones stem from an unresolved V gene, and the remainder is unexplained. From that table come the V and J calls and clone size; the DNA was used to work out D and trimming. For this sample the table gives 97,000 or so clones, of which roughly 80% were detected only once. 25% to 40% of the sample rests with the top ten.

As encoded in the germline V gene, CDR1 is MNHNS while CDR2 is SASEGT. V loses 5 bases, J loses 1 base, and the germline ends lie 12 bases apart. Including the terminal cysteine and phenylalanine, the CDR3 comprises 14 residues. Only the CDR3 DNA stays, 42 bases, in frame from base 1. The receptor's source is a human donor with chronic lymphocytic leukemia. The chain is encoded by TRBV6-1 joined to TRBJ2-7; the D element could tentatively be TRBD1 or TRBD2, as 5 bases agree for each. Here the sequenced sample was PBMCs, taken after 12 months of ibrutinib treatment. The nucleotides read TGTGCCAGCAGTTTCGGGGCAGTATCCTACGAGCAGTACTTC. This codes for CASSFGAVSYEQYF.